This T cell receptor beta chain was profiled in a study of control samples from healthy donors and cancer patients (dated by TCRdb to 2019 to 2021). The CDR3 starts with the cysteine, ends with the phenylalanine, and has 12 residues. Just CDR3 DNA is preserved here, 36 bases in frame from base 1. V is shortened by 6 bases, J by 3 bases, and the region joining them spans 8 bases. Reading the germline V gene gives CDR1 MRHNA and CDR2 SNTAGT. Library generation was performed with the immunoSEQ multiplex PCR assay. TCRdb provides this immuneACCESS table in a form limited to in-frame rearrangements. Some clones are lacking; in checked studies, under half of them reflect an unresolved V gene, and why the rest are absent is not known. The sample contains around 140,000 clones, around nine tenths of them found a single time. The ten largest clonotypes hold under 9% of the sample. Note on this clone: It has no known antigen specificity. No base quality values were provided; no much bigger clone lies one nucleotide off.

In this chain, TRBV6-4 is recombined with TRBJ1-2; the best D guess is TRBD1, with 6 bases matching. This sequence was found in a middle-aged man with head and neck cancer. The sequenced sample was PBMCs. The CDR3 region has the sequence CASRQGDYGYTF. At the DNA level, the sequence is TGTGCCAGCAGACAGGGCGACTATGGCTACACCTTC.